This TCR beta chain was recovered during a study of blood T cell repertoires in COVID-19. Study summary: Samples taken during acute and convalescent COVID-19 were collected in the United States, Italy and Spain. Sample material is recorded as cDNA or gDNA derived from T cells, B-cell-depleted T cells, or PBMCs.

Germline CDR1 SGHTA, CDR2 FQGNSA. This CDR3 has 13 amino acids. The V and J ends lost 1 base and 4 bases respectively, with 8 bases between them. Study processing details: Nucleated cell counts were estimated from reference gene primer amplification. TCRdb's copy holds only in-frame clones and misses some; the assay was immunoSEQ multiplex PCR. That table is the source of V, J and clone size, and D and trimming were worked out from the DNA. The table shows 130,000 or so clones, with 80% to 90% occurring only once. Specimen: peripheral blood. The receptor comes from a woman aged 45-59 years with acute or convalescent COVID-19. The genes are TRBV7-2 and TRBJ2-7; D remains unclear. In DNA form, the CDR3 reads TGTGCCAGCAGCTTAGGTAGGCGGTACGAGCAGTACTTC. Translating it yields CASSLGRRYEQYF.